These 10 T cell receptor beta chains were sequenced from one sample in a study of Ad26.COV2.S vaccination and SARS-CoV-2 variants. Documented treatment: roughly 19 received Ad26.COV2.S at low or high dose, single or two shots; 5 received placebo; per-sample allocation not given. Specimens were obtained on day 63 following the first vaccine or placebo injection. TCRdb's copy holds only in-frame clones and misses some; the assay was immunoSEQ multiplex PCR. This repertoire shows roughly 420,000 clones, roughly 88% found once; its top ten account for 3.6%. The source material was peripheral blood, sampled in a trial of Ad26.COV2.S vaccine versus placebo. These receptors all stem from a person between 18 and 59 years old who received the Ad26.COV2.S COVID-19 vaccine or a placebo.

The chain is built from TRBV6-5 and TRBJ1-2; D gene ambiguous. The germline V gene encodes CDR1 MNHEY and CDR2 SVGAGI. The CDR3 runs to 15 residues. Trimming took 2 bases from V and 3 from J, leaving 13 bases between them. The CDR3 loop reads CASSYMRVGHYGYTF. The CDR3 coding sequence is TGTGCCAGCAGTTACATGAGGGTCGGGCACTATGGCTACACCTTC.

This clone was recorded a few times. This sequence joins TRBV5-1 and TRBJ1-5; 7 nucleotides align to TRBD1. The V gene end was trimmed by 0 bases and the J gene end by 4 bases; junction bases not matched to a gene: 1. Per the germline V gene, CDR1 is SGHRS and CDR2 is YFSETQ. CDR3 length: 14 residues. The CDR3 coding sequence is TGCGCCAGCAGCTTGGAGGGACAGAATCAGCCCCAGCATTTT. Translation: CASSLEGQNQPQHF.

This clone was detected ten times or more. As DNA, the CDR3 is TGTGCCTGGAAAGCCAAGGCTTACCAAGAGACCCAGTACTTC. This codes for CAWKAKAYQETQYF. The genes are TRBV30 and TRBJ2-5; D ambiguous. The CDR3 is 14 amino acids. Germline V lookup: CDR1 GTSNPN, CDR2 SVGIG (reference sequence). V lost 4 bases, J lost 0 bases, and 12 bases lay in between.

The chain has TRBV20-1 and TRBJ1-5, with D possibly being TRBD1 (5 bases). Per germline, CDR1 DFQATT and CDR2 SNEGSKA (reference sequence). Trimming removed 3 bases at V and 6 bases at J, with 12 bases between. The CDR3 is 13 residues long. CDR3 nucleotide sequence: TGCAGTGCTAGTTGGGGGGGTAGTCAGCCCCAGCATTTT. Protein product: CSASWGGSQPQHF.

The chain combines TRBV6-5 with TRBJ1-2; unclear D gene. Germline CDR1 is MNHEY and CDR2 is SVGAGI. Trimming cost V 7 bases and J 5 bases, with 8 bases left between them. The length of the CDR3 is 11 residues. CDR3 region: CASTAGYGYTF. The CDR3 DNA reads as TGTGCCAGCACGGCGGGGTATGGCTACACCTTC.

This clone was seen a few times. The rearrangement links TRBV15 to TRBJ1-1, with D unclear. The CDR3 is 14 amino acids. V was clipped by 0 bases and J by 1 base, with 6 bases between them. Germline V gene sequence: CDR1 LNHNV, CDR2 YYDKDF (reference sequence). The CDR3 DNA reads TGTGCCACCAGCAGAGATCTAGGGAACACTGAAGCTTTCTTT. Residues: CATSRDLGNTEAFF.

This clone was seen only once. The chain recombines TRBV6-4 with TRBJ2-3; maybe TRBD2 (5 bases). CDR3 size: 13 residues. The germline gives CDR1 MRHNA, CDR2 SNTAGT. Trimming removed 6 bases from V and 4 bases from J, with 11 bases in between. CDR3 in DNA: TGTGCCAGCAGCGGCGCGGAGGCAGATACGCAGTATTTT. Encoded protein: CASSGAEADTQYF.

The chain links TRBV19 to TRBJ2-5, with D uncertain. Trimming stripped 4 bases from V and 1 base from J, with 10 bases between. The CDR3 covers 14 residues. Germline CDR1 is LNHDA and CDR2 is SQIVND (reference sequence). The DNA of the CDR3 is TGTGCCAGTAGTAGGGGAAATTTCCAAGAGACCCAGTACTTC. Amino acids: CASSRGNFQETQYF.

This chain uses TRBV5-1 with TRBJ2-7; D is ambiguous. Between the trimmed V and J ends, which lost 4 bases and 4 bases, there was a span of 15 bases. Germline-derived CDR1 and CDR2 are SGHRS and YFSETQ. This CDR3 has 14 residues. The CDR3 DNA sequence: TGCGCCAGCAGCAACCGACCTGGGGAATACGAGCAGTACTTC. Translation gives CASSNRPGEYEQYF. Full variable domain (rest looked up from reference TRBV5-1 and TRBJ2-7): KAGVTQTPRYLIKTRGQQVTLSCSPISGHRSVSWYQQTPGQGLQFLFEYFSETQRNKGNFPGRFSGRQFSNSRSEMNVSTLELGDSALYLCASSNRPGEYEQYFGPGTRLTVT.

The gene calls are TRBV11-3 and TRBJ1-5, with TRBD1 matching 7 bases. The CDR3 totals 16 residues. V lost 3 bases to trimming and J lost 6 bases; unmatched junction nucleotides: 11. The V gene's germline CDR1 is SGHNT and CDR2 YENEEA. The DNA for the CDR3 is TGTGCCAGCAGCTTTGGTTTGAGACAGGGAAGTCAGCCCCAGCATTTT. Encoded protein: CASSFGLRQGSQPQHF.